The present T cell receptor (beta chain) was sequenced within a study of monozygotic twins with inflammatory bowel disease. Study-wide findings and caveats: IBD patients carried less diverse TCRbeta repertoires (inverse Simpson) than healthy co-twins.

Making each TCR library took around 3,400 ng of total RNA. TCRdb reanalyzed the 5' RACE reads and collapses them to one entry per CDR3 protein, without DNA. Its listing shows about 170,000 distinct CDR3 sequences. Details on this clonotype: Its antigen remains unknown.

Germline CDR1 and CDR2: SGDLS and YYNGEE. The CDR3 loop spans 14 amino acids. The chain uses TRBV9 and TRBJ2-7. The receptor comes from a human donor with ulcerative colitis or Crohn's disease, or a healthy co-twin of an affected twin (not recorded which). Sequencing was done on a sample of blood. The CDR3 is CASSPRFEPYEQYF.